Detailed here is one T cell receptor beta chain. Its antigen remains undetermined. This may be a read error: a much more frequent sequence differs by one nucleotide. The data derive from a study of T cells in Graves' hyperthyroidism and ophthalmopathy (dated 2019 in TCRdb). For context, the study as a whole: Peripheral blood samples were taken at initial diagnosis, before any treatment was given. TCR V-J signatures able to tell the groups apart were searched for in a discovery cohort of 100 patients, of whom more than 40 had Graves' ophthalmopathy and 57 had stable Graves' hyperthyroidism. Whether ophthalmopathy could be predicted prospectively was tested in an independent validation cohort made up of fewer than 20 hyperthyroidism patients plus 17 patients who later progressed to ophthalmopathy. The roughly 100 discovery patients were randomly split 7:3 into training and test sets. In addition, the study compared T-cell repertoires in thyroid tissue and in blood from about 6 Graves' hyperthyroidism patients. Once sampling was done, hyperthyroidism patients were given methimazole at a starting dose of 30 mg daily, whereas ophthalmopathy patients were given high-dose intravenous methylprednisolone. The paper describes TCR Vbeta CDR3 sequencing of some 130 peripheral blood samples, made up of about 41 ophthalmopathy patients, around 73 hyperthyroidism patients and approximately 17 progressor patients. The paper as a whole reports these results and caveats: No statistical method was used to set the sample size in advance, and investigators knew the group allocation. Most expanded thyroid clonotypes (frequency above 0.001) were also detected in blood, a finding suggesting that blood repertoires may reflect thyroid immune responses. Ophthalmopathy was separated from stable hyperthyroidism by a 13 V-J signature model, with over 85% sensitivity and approximately 81% specificity obtained in cross-validation and 80%/75% obtained in testing. During validation, the model predicted progression to ophthalmopathy a median of around 7 months ahead of onset, with more than 60% sensitivity and 72% to 85% specificity.

Stable Graves' hyperthyroidism was defined as the absence of progression to ophthalmopathy over 18 months of follow-up. Hyperthyroidism patients were newly diagnosed, had a disease duration of under 2 months, and were aged 18 to 65 years. Exclusion was applied to patients with uncontrolled infections, other autoimmune diseases, pregnancy or lactation. Diagnoses relied on clinical symptoms, serum thyroxine and TRAb, thyroid ultrasound and orbital computed tomography. PBMCs were separated from 10 ml of fresh peripheral blood using Ficoll-Paque density gradient centrifugation. Total RNA was extracted using Trizol reagent, and RNA quality was assessed on an Agilent 2100 Bioanalyzer. The CDR3 numbers 15 residues from cysteine through phenylalanine. Just the 45-base CDR3 DNA is kept, in frame starting at base 1. The CDR1 and CDR2 encoded by the germline V gene are SGHTA and FQGNSA. The TCR beta CDR3 regions were amplified from the RNA transcripts. For the first round of RT-PCR on the TCR CDR3, the HTBI primer set was used together with the Qiagen OneStep RT-PCR kit. Libraries were constructed in a second round of multiplex PCR, after which size selection and purification were carried out. Sequencing of the libraries was done on an Illumina HiSeq2000 using paired-end 100 bp reads. The paper's processing steps were these. Raw data were processed with SOAPnuke, discarding reads with adapters, uncalled bases, mean Phred below 15, or no exact constant-primer or identifier match. COPE v1.2.5 was used to merge high-quality paired reads, and clonotypes were defined as unique nucleotide sequences. MiTCR v1.1 was used to align the clonotypes against IMGT TRBV, TRBD and TRBJ reference segments. The analysis was restricted to V-J combinations with a frequency above 0.0001, which together covered 99% to 99.2% of the repertoires. A TCS score was defined as the ratio of F50 (clonal expansion) to E x V (chaos), with BLOSUM62-based TCRdist applied between CDR3 peptides within each V-J. Welch's t-statistics and random forest reduced around 510 V-J features to under 15, which were used in a naive Bayes classifier (R e1071). TCRdb took the public reads, trimmed them with fastp at Q25, ran MiXCR for clone calling and kept in-frame beta chains. Each entry merges the rows of one CDR3 protein and shows their most common DNA and genes. The V and J calls, along with clone size, are taken from TCRdb and not from the paper's own processing. The sample profile shows about 420,000 distinct CDR3 sequences; 15% to 19% of them were found once. The ten top clones hold around 14% of the sample.

The sequence derives from a woman aged 18-29 years with Graves' hyperthyroidism. The sequence joins TRBV7-2 to TRBJ2-1; the D gene is possibly TRBD2, with 6 bases matching. The DNA matches TRBJ2-7 better at its end, which makes the J call doubtful. The material sequenced was blood. The DNA reads TGTGCCAGCAGCTTAGATTTGGGAGGAGTCAATGAGCAGTACTTC. Its protein is CASSLDLGGVNEQYF.